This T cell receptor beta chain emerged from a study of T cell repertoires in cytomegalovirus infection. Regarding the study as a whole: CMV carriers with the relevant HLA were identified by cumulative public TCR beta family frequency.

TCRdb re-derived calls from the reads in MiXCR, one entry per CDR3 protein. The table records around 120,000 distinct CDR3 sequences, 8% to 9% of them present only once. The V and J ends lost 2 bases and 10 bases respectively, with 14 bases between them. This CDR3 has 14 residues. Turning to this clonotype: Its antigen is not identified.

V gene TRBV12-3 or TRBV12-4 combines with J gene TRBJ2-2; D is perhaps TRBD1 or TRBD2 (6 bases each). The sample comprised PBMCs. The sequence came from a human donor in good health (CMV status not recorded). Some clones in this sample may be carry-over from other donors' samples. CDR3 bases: TGTGCCAGCAGTTTACCTGGGGGGCGCGCGGAGCTGTTTTTT. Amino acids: CASSLPGGRAELFF.